These 24 T cell receptor beta chains share one sample of origin, sequenced in a study of CD8 T cells in ankylosing spondylitis. MiXCR, applied by TCRdb to the 5' RACE reads, yields one record per CDR3 protein. The profile covers a few hundred thousand distinct CDR3 sequences, with about 10% appearing a single time and roughly a fifth taken by the ten largest. Sequencing input: blood, either unsorted or a sorted T cell fraction (not recorded which). These receptors were obtained from a male donor with ankylosing spondylitis or in good health (not recorded which).

This clonotype was picked up many times. This chain joins TRBV5-1 and TRBJ2-3, with TRBD2 as a possible D gene (6 bases). This CDR3 region has 17 residues. The germline V and J ends were trimmed by 6 bases and 5 bases, with 25 bases remaining between them. Germline V lookup: CDR1 SGHRS, CDR2 YFSETQ. CDR3 protein: CASTFVGGRGRRDTQYF. CDR3 coding DNA: TGCGCCAGCACCTTCGTCGGGGGTCGGGGTAGGCGAGATACGCAGTATTTT.

This clonotype was observed many times. The CDR3 loop reads CASSYGPSTEAFF. CDR3 DNA sequence: TGTGCCAGCAGTTACGGTCCGTCCACTGAAGCTTTCTTT. V and J are TRBV6-5 and TRBJ1-1; no clear D. Trimming shortened V by 2 bases and J by 4 bases, and 8 bases separated the two germline ends. The CDR3 loop spans 13 amino acids. Germline V gene sequence: CDR1 MNHEY, CDR2 SVGAGI.

This clonotype was picked up many times. This chain joins TRBV18 and TRBJ1-1; 7 positions agree with TRBD1. V shed 6 bases, J shed 1 base, and the junction held 5 bases outside the gene matches. Germline CDR1 is KGHSH and CDR2 is LQKENI. The CDR3 sequence is 14 residues long. The CDR3 here is CASSTTGTNTEAFF. CDR3 nucleotide sequence: TGTGCCAGCTCTACGACAGGGACGAACACTGAAGCTTTCTTT.

The chain joins TRBV6-1 to TRBJ2-2; D may be TRBD2 (7 bases). V was cut by 5 bases and J by 7 bases, with 20 bases left in between. Germline CDR1 reads MNHNS; CDR2 reads SASEGT. The CDR3 contains 16 residues. The CDR3: CASSPNTGGPGGELFF. The CDR3, as DNA: TGTGCCAGCAGTCCAAACACGGGGGGCCCTGGCGGGGAGCTGTTTTTT.

This clonotype was seen at least ten times. The genes are TRBV20-1 and TRBJ2-2, with D possibly called TRBD1 or TRBD2 (5 bases each). The germline gives CDR1 DFQATT, CDR2 SNEGSKA (reference sequence). This CDR3 comprises 16 residues. The V end was cut by 0 bases, the J end by 2 bases, with 13 bases between. The CDR3, as DNA: TGCAGTGCTAGAGACCCGGGCAGGGACAACACCGGGGAGCTGTTTTTT. It yields the protein CSARDPGRDNTGELFF.

This clonotype turned up a few times. The J gene is TRBJ2-1, the V gene TRBV28, with D possibly matching TRBD2 (7 bases). Trimming took 6 bases from V and 4 from J, leaving 19 bases between them. The CDR3 is made up of 16 amino acids. CDR1 and CDR2 from the germline V gene are MDHEN and SYDVKM. CDR3 residues: CASREGSGGAYNEQFF. The CDR3 region has the DNA TGTGCCAGCAGAGAAGGGAGTGGGGGGGCATACAATGAGCAGTTCTTC.

The rearrangement uses TRBV3-1 and TRBJ2-1; no clear D gene. The V gene's germline CDR1 is LGHDT and CDR2 YNNKEL (reference sequence). Trimming cost V 1 base and J 6 bases, with 10 bases left between them. The CDR3 sequence is 14 residues long. CDR3 region: CASSQGRLSNEQFF. The CDR3 DNA reads as TGTGCCAGCAGCCAAGGGAGATTATCCAATGAGCAGTTCTTC.

This clonotype was counted a few times. This sequence joins TRBV5-1 and TRBJ1-1; the D is unclear. Looked up from germline, CDR1 is SGHRS and CDR2 is YFSETQ. The CDR3 length is 12 residues. V was cut by 1 base and J by 4 bases, with 5 bases left in between. The chain's CDR3 is CASSLPGTEAFF. CDR3 DNA: TGCGCCAGCAGCTTGCCGGGCACTGAAGCTTTCTTT.

This clonotype was picked up a small number of times. The rearrangement links TRBV12-3 or TRBV12-4 to TRBJ2-3, with 12 bases matching TRBD1. V trimming: 5 bases; J trimming: 4 bases; junction bases outside the gene matches: 10. This CDR3 is built from 17 residues. The CDR3: CASSDPRGTGGPDTQYF. The CDR3 coding sequence is TGTGCCAGCAGTGACCCTCGGGGGACAGGGGGCCCAGATACGCAGTATTTT.

This clonotype was detected a few times. J is TRBJ2-7 and V is TRBV7-6, with 15 nucleotides matching TRBD2. Germline-derived CDR1 and CDR2 are SGHVS and FNYEAQ. V trimming: 4 bases; J trimming: 5 bases; junction bases outside the gene matches: 6. The CDR3 runs 16 residues. CDR3 coding DNA: TGTGCCAGCAGCTCCCCGGGACTAGCGGGGGGAGACGAGCAGTACTTC. Translation: CASSSPGLAGGDEQYF.

This clonotype appeared a few times. V is TRBV20-1 and J is TRBJ2-2; D may be TRBD2 (7 bases). V shed 6 bases and J shed 3 bases, with 20 bases lying between them. The CDR3 contains 16 residues. Germline CDR1 and CDR2: DFQATT and SNEGSKA (reference sequence). The DNA of the CDR3 is TGCAGTGCCACCCTCACCGGGGGGCTGGACACCGGGGAGCTGTTTTTT. It translates to CSATLTGGLDTGELFF.

At least ten counts were recorded for this clonotype. The V call is TRBV5-6, the J call TRBJ2-7, with a tentative D call TRBD1 (6 bases). Trimming removed 5 bases at V and 3 bases at J, with 15 bases between. CDR3 length: 14 amino acids. Germline V gene data show CDR1 as SGHDT and CDR2 as YYEEEE. This chain's CDR3 is CASSLGQGSYEQYF. DNA for the CDR3: TGTGCCAGCAGTTTAGGCCAGGGGAGCTACGAGCAGTACTTC.

In this sample, this clonotype turned up a few times. V gene TRBV7-2 combines with J gene TRBJ2-3; D may match TRBD1 or TRBD2 (5 bases each). Germline assignment: CDR1 SGHTA and CDR2 FQGNSA. The CDR3 has 16 residues. The V end was cut by 5 bases, the J end by 5 bases, with 20 bases between. Here the CDR3 DNA reads TGTGCCAGCAGCGTCCGACAGTGGGGGTTTGGAGATACGCAGTATTTT. Protein sequence: CASSVRQWGFGDTQYF.

This clonotype has more than one count but fewer than ten. This chain links TRBV7-3 with TRBJ1-3; D is unresolved. Germline V lookup: CDR1 SGHTA, CDR2 FQGTGA. The CDR3 is made up of 16 amino acids. Deletions cut 5 bases from V and 0 bases from J, with 14 bases between. CDR3 sequence: CASSLMVTASGNTIYF. For the CDR3, the DNA is TGTGCCAGCAGCCTTATGGTTACAGCCTCTGGAAACACCATATATTTT.

In regard to this clonotype: This sequence may be a read error, since a much larger clone differs from it by one base. CDR3 nucleotides: TGCAGTGCTAGCGCAACTAGTTTTCCGCACCAGTTCTTC. This sequence encodes CSASATSFPHQFF. The chain recombines TRBV20-1 with TRBJ2-1; maybe TRBD2 (5 bases). CDR1 and CDR2 (germline): DFQATT, SNEGSKA (reference sequence). Trimming stripped 3 bases from V and 13 bases from J, with 19 bases between. The CDR3 has 13 amino acids.

This clonotype was observed at least ten times. The chain couples TRBV7-2 to TRBJ2-5, with 8 bases fitting TRBD1. The CDR3 covers 13 residues. Germline values: CDR1 SGHTA, CDR2 FQGNSA. J lost 4 bases, V lost 5 bases, and 3 bases had no gene match. DNA of the CDR3: TGTGCCAGCAGCCGGACAGGGTCAGAGACCCAGTACTTC. Encoded protein: CASSRTGSETQYF.

The chain recombines TRBV12-3 or TRBV12-4 with TRBJ1-2, with TRBD1 as a possible D gene (5 bases). There are 14 residues in the CDR3. Trimming pared 3 bases from V and 2 bases from J, leaving 10 bases between. The CDR3 bases are TGTGCCAGCAGTTTCGGGGGTACGAACTATGGCTACACCTTC. Translating it yields CASSFGGTNYGYTF.

This clonotype has ten or more counts. J is TRBJ2-3 and V is TRBV3-1; D not resolved. Germline V CDR1 and CDR2: LGHDT, YNNKEL (reference sequence). V dropped 5 bases and J dropped 5 bases, with 8 bases sitting between them. CDR3 length equals 12 residues. In DNA form, the CDR3 reads TGTGCCAGCAGCTCGACCGGAGATACGCAGTATTTT. Translated, it gives CASSSTGDTQYF.

The sample holds many counts of this clonotype. The chain recombines TRBV7-3 with TRBJ2-2; D perhaps matches TRBD1 (6 bases). The CDR3 covers 17 residues. V was clipped by 8 bases and J by 5 bases, with 24 bases between them. Germline CDR1 SGHTA, CDR2 FQGTGA. The CDR3 bases are TGTGCCAGCCAACCGGGGTTACAGGGTGGTCGGACCGGGGAGCTGTTTTTT. Protein: CASQPGLQGGRTGELFF. Drawing the rest from reference TRBV7-3 and TRBJ2-2, the complete variable domain is GAGVSQTPSNKVTEKGKYVELRCDPISGHTALYWYRQSLGQGPEFLIYFQGTGAADDSGLPNDRFFAVRPEGSVSTLKIQRTERGDSAVYLCASQPGLQGGRTGELFFGEGSRLTVL.

This clonotype was seen repeatedly, ten times or more. V is TRBV5-1 and J is TRBJ1-1; D gene ambiguous. Per germline, CDR1 SGHRS and CDR2 YFSETQ. Deletions cut 1 base from V and 1 base from J, with 11 bases between. The CDR3 runs to 15 residues. The DNA of the CDR3 is TGCGCCAGCAGCTTGCGCGATAGACCGAACACTGAAGCTTTCTTT. It is translated as CASSLRDRPNTEAFF.

This clonotype was seen ten or more times. V gene TRBV6-5 combines with J gene TRBJ1-1; no clear D. CDR1 and CDR2 (germline): MNHEY, SVGAGI. This CDR3 is built from 17 residues. Trimming pared 4 bases from V and 0 bases from J, leaving 18 bases between. CDR3 residues: CASSSPSQADLNTEAFF. The CDR3 bases are TGTGCCAGCAGTTCCCCATCCCAGGCGGACCTGAACACTGAAGCTTTCTTT.

This clonotype was seen a handful of times. The chain links TRBV9 to TRBJ1-4; 9 nucleotides align to TRBD1. The CDR3 sequence is 14 residues long. The J segment lost 7 bases and the V segment lost 3 bases, leaving 4 bases of the junction unmatched. Germline V lookup: CDR1 SGDLS, CDR2 YYNGEE. The CDR3 here is CASSARTGVEKLFF. The CDR3 DNA reads TGTGCCAGCAGCGCCCGGACAGGGGTTGAAAAACTGTTTTTT.

In this sample, this clonotype turned up a few times. The chain carries TRBV5-1 and TRBJ1-2; D not resolved. Germline lookup yields CDR1 SGHRS and CDR2 YFSETQ. V was shortened by 0 bases and J by 6 bases, with 12 bases between the two germline ends. The CDR3 has 14 amino acids. The CDR3, as DNA: TGCGCCAGCAGCTTGGCCGGACGTGGGGATGGCTACACCTTC. It codes for CASSLAGRGDGYTF. The whole variable domain, remainder taken from reference TRBV5-1 and TRBJ1-2, is KAGVTQTPRYLIKTRGQQVTLSCSPISGHRSVSWYQQTPGQGLQFLFEYFSETQRNKGNFPGRFSGRQFSNSRSEMNVSTLELGDSALYLCASSLAGRGDGYTFGSGTRLTVV.

This clonotype was seen a few times. This chain uses TRBV30 with TRBJ2-4; the D gene is possibly TRBD2 (6 bases). This CDR3 has 15 residues. Per the germline V gene, CDR1 is GTSNPN and CDR2 is SVGIG (reference sequence). Trimming removed 1 base from V and 6 bases from J, with 16 bases in between. The CDR3 reads CAWSAGGRTINIQYF. The CDR3 nucleotides read TGTGCCTGGAGTGCCGGAGGGAGGACGATAAACATTCAGTACTTC.